Sequencing of this T cell receptor (beta chain) was carried out in a study of vaccination effects on CD4 cells after COVID-19. Looking at the study overall: Samples collected post-vaccine were obtained a median of 72 days after the second dose. Findings and caveats of the study: Only a few convalescent patients and no early post-infection timepoints featured in the study. Clones of infection and vaccine origin contracted markedly late after vaccination.

Worth noting for this clone: Antigen unknown.

Using viral peptide pools, the ViraFEST assay grew out antigen-specific CD4+ T cells prior to sequencing. Scientists isolated CD4+ T cells after a roughly ten-day culture period ended. Two-dose vaccination with either BNT162b2 or mRNA-1273 was given to the participants. A half-medium replacement with IL-2 medium was carried out on days 3 and 7. The data were produced by immunoSEQ multiplex PCR, yet TCRdb's version contains in-frame clones alone and is incomplete. The sample has roughly 59,000 clones, just under 80% seen once. The sequencing used CD4+ T cells from PBMCs cultured with HCoV-OC43 spike peptides, collected after COVID-19 vaccination. Subset indicated: HCoV-OC43 spike overlapping peptide pool stimulation. The clonotype was recovered from a human donor who received a COVID-19 vaccine.

The CDR3 loop reads CAIRGESTDTQYF. In DNA form, the CDR3 reads TGTGCCATCAGAGGAGAAAGCACAGATACGCAGTATTTT. The chain joins TRBV10-3 to TRBJ2-3; D remains unclear. In germline, CDR1 is ENHRY, CDR2 SYGVKD. The CDR3 has 13 amino acids. Deletions cut 6 bases from V and 0 bases from J, with 7 bases between.